The 18 T cell receptor beta chains below were found in one sample sequenced in a study of CD8 T cells in Susac syndrome. Reverse transcription of roughly 0.45 to 1 ug RNA was performed with random hexamers. TCRdb used MiXCR to reprocess the immunoSEQ multiplex PCR reads, holding one entry per CDR3 protein. The sample carries about 300,000 distinct CDR3 sequences, 75% to 85% recorded once. Sequencing input: CD8+ T cells from PBMCs. The receptor source for this set is a human donor with multiple sclerosis.

The J gene is TRBJ1-5, the V gene TRBV6-1, with 7 bases fitting TRBD1. The CDR3 length is 13 residues. V lost 6 bases to trimming and J lost 14 bases; unmatched junction nucleotides: 13. Germline lookup yields CDR1 MNHNS and CDR2 SASEGT. CDR3 DNA sequence: TGTGCCAGCAGCCCGTGGGGAAGGGGGCTAGAGCATTTT. Amino acid sequence: CASSPWGRGLEHF.

The chain joins TRBV24-1 to TRBJ1-5; D call uncertain. Germline V gene sequence: CDR1 KGHDR, CDR2 SFDVKD. V gave up 4 bases and J gave up 4 bases, with 10 bases separating them. There are 14 residues in the CDR3. The CDR3 here is CATSDLDPNQPQHF. In nucleotides, the CDR3 is TGTGCCACCAGTGACCTCGACCCAAATCAGCCCCAGCATTTT.

The V call is TRBV11-2, the J call TRBJ1-2; tentatively, D is TRBD1 (6 bases). CDR1 and CDR2 from the germline V gene are SGHAT and FQNNGV. Trimming pared 0 bases from V and 5 bases from J, leaving 13 bases between. The CDR3 is 15 residues long. CDR3 sequence: CASSLDPTGVYGYTF. CDR3 nucleotides: TGTGCCAGCAGCTTAGACCCGACAGGAGTTTATGGCTACACCTTC.

J is TRBJ2-6 and V is TRBV12-3 or TRBV12-4; D gene ambiguous. Trimming cost V 0 bases and J 2 bases, with 14 bases left between them. The CDR3 sequence is 18 residues long. The CDR3 bases are TGTGCCAGCAGTTTAGCTCGGGTTCAGTTTACTGGGGCCAACGTCCTGACTTTC. This sequence encodes CASSLARVQFTGANVLTF.

The V gene is TRBV29-1, the J gene TRBJ2-2; weak D call: TRBD2 (5 bases). The CDR3 runs to 18 residues. The V end was cut by 6 bases, the J end by 0 bases, with 23 bases between. Germline CDR1 SQVTM, CDR2 ANQGSEA. CDR3 coding DNA: TGCAGCGTAGCGTGGGGAGCGGCATACTTCGCGAACACCGGGGAGCTGTTTTTT. Translating gives CSVAWGAAYFANTGELFF.

This clonotype was counted a few times. The gene calls are TRBV29-1 and TRBJ1-1; D is undetermined. This CDR3 spans 11 amino acids. Germline V gene sequence: CDR1 SQVTM, CDR2 ANQGSEA. Trimming pared 4 bases from V and 7 bases from J, leaving 10 bases between. The CDR3 sequence is CSVGVLGEAFF. The DNA of the CDR3 is TGCAGCGTTGGGGTGCTCGGTGAAGCTTTCTTT.

The chain links TRBV4-3 to TRBJ2-7, with D possibly matching TRBD2 (5 bases). Trimming took 0 bases from V and 2 from J, leaving 14 bases between them. From germline, CDR1 is LGHNA and CDR2 YSLEER. The CDR3 sequence is 16 residues long. Here the CDR3 reads CASSQDLGNRAYEQYF. For the CDR3, the DNA is TGCGCCAGCAGCCAAGATCTCGGGAATCGGGCCTACGAGCAGTACTTC.

The chain recombines TRBV7-8 with TRBJ1-5; TRBD1 is a possible D gene (5 bases). From germline, CDR1 is SGHVS and CDR2 FQNEAQ. There are 15 residues in the CDR3. V dropped 5 bases and J dropped 0 bases, with 11 bases sitting between them. The CDR3 is CASSGDGNSNQPQHF. CDR3 nucleotide sequence: TGTGCCAGCAGCGGGGACGGAAATAGCAATCAGCCCCAGCATTTT.

The rearrangement links TRBV3-1 to TRBJ2-1; 11 nucleotides align to TRBD2. The CDR3 runs 15 residues. Per the germline V gene, CDR1 is LGHDT and CDR2 is YNNKEL (reference sequence). The V and J ends lost 1 base and 12 bases, in that order; junction bases with no gene match: 8. CDR3 DNA sequence: TGTGCCAGCAGCCAAGTGACTAGCGGGGACCTAGGGCAGTTCTTC. Translation gives CASSQVTSGDLGQFF.

The chain carries TRBV25-1 and TRBJ2-1; 8 nucleotides align to TRBD2. J gave up 7 bases and V 3 bases, and 5 bases lay outside the gene matches. Per the germline V gene, CDR1 is MGHDK and CDR2 is SYGVNS. The CDR3 loop spans 14 amino acids. CDR3 loop: CASSDYTGGNEQFF. Here the CDR3 DNA reads TGTGCCAGCAGTGATTATACGGGAGGGAATGAGCAGTTCTTC.

V gene TRBV21-1 combines with J gene TRBJ2-3; the table's D call, TRBD2, was not checked against the DNA. TRBV21-1 counts as a pseudogene. The CDR3 spans 16 residues. The chain's CDR3 is CASSPTWTSCADTQYF. The CDR3 nucleotides are TGTGCCAGCAGCCCCACGTGGACTAGCTGCGCAGATACGCAGTATTTT.

The rearrangement joins TRBV27 to TRBJ2-7, with D unclear. V lost 3 bases, J lost 2 bases, and 14 bases lay in between. There are 15 residues in the CDR3. Germline CDR1 is MNHEY and CDR2 is SMNVEV (reference sequence). The CDR3 DNA follows: TGTGCCAGCAGTTTCCAGACACCGCTGGCCTACGAGCAGTACTTC. This gives the protein CASSFQTPLAYEQYF.

The genes are TRBV12-3 or TRBV12-4 and TRBJ1-5; 7 bases match TRBD1. V was clipped by 7 bases and J by 0 bases; unmatched bases: 12. The CDR3 totals 17 residues. CDR3 sequence (DNA): TGTGCCAGCACCACAGGGGCCTTTCTGTATAGCAATCAGCCCCAGCATTTT. Protein product: CASTTGAFLYSNQPQHF.

This clonotype was seen more than once but under ten times. The J gene is TRBJ2-3, the V gene TRBV6-1; 8 nucleotides line up with TRBD2. CDR3 length equals 13 residues. The V segment lost 9 bases and the J segment 5 bases; nucleotides outside the gene matches: 7. The V gene's germline CDR1 is MNHNS and CDR2 SASEGT. CDR3 in amino acids: CASGSGSGDTQYF. In nucleotides, the CDR3 is TGTGCCAGTGGAAGCGGGAGTGGAGATACGCAGTATTTT.

CDR3 loop: CASSLSQGEAFF. The CDR3 nucleotides read TGTGCCAGCAGTTTATCCCAGGGGGAAGCTTTCTTT. The rearrangement uses TRBV27 and TRBJ1-1; tentatively, D is TRBD1 (6 bases). CDR1 is MNHEY, CDR2 SMNVEV, per germline (reference sequence). Trimming stripped 0 bases from V and 8 bases from J, with 7 bases between. The CDR3 length is 12 residues.

This chain connects TRBV5-6 to TRBJ2-1; TRBD2 is a possible D gene (6 bases). CDR3 size: 12 residues. The V gene lost 3 bases and the J gene lost 15 bases, with 16 bases spanning the gap. The germline CDR1 and CDR2 sequences are SGHDT and YYEEEE. The CDR3 here is CASSSSLATPFF. For the CDR3, the DNA is TGTGCCAGCAGCTCGTCCCTAGCGACCCCGTTCTTC.

The chain couples TRBV7-9 to TRBJ2-2, with D hard to call. Germline CDR1 is SEHNR and CDR2 is FQNEAQ (reference sequence). There are 15 residues in the CDR3. Trimming took off 2 bases at V and 4 bases at J, with 11 bases between the two ends. The DNA for the CDR3 is TGTGCCAGCAGCTTACGAATCAGCTCCACCGGGGAGCTGTTTTTT. Protein sequence: CASSLRISSTGELFF.

The V call is TRBV4-3, the J call TRBJ2-7; 8 bases are a match to TRBD2. The CDR3 sequence is 16 residues long. V dropped 4 bases and J dropped 1; count of bases not matched to a gene: 9. Germline V CDR1 and CDR2: LGHNA, YSLEER. The CDR3 sequence is CASSPARGLASYEQYF. DNA for the CDR3: TGCGCCAGCAGCCCGGCCCGCGGACTAGCATCCTACGAGCAGTACTTC.